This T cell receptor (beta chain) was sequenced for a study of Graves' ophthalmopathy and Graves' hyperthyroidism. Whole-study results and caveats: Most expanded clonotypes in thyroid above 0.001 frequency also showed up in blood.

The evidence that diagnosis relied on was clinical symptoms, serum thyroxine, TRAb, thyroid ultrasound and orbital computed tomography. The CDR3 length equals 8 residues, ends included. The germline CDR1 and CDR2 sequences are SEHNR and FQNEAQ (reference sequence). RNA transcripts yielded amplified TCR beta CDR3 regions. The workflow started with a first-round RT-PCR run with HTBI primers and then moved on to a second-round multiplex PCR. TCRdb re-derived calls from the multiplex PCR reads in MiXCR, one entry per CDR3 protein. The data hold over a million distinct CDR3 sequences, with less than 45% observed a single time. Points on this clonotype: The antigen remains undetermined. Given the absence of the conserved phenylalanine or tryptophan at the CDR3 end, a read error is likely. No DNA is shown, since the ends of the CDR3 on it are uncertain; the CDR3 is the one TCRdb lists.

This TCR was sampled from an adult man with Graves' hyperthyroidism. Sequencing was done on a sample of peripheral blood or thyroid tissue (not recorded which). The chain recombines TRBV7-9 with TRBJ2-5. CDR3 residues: CASSLAQA.